Reported below is one T cell receptor (beta chain). The record originates from a study of blood T cell repertoires in COVID-19. As for the study in general: T cells, B-cell-depleted T cells, or PBMCs provided the cDNA or gDNA that served as material.

The CDR3 runs 13 residues. V lost 5 bases, J lost 4 bases, and 12 bases lay in between. Germline values: CDR1 SGHNT, CDR2 YENEEA. Authors' analysis steps: Amplified reference gene primers provided the basis for estimating nucleated cell counts. The data were produced by immunoSEQ multiplex PCR, yet TCRdb's version contains in-frame clones alone and is incomplete. V and J calls and clone size are given by that table; D and trimming were obtained from the DNA. The table has around 290,000 clones, 87% seen once. The chain carries TRBV11-3 and TRBJ2-7; no firm D call. The sequence was collected from a woman between 45 and 65 years old who had recovered from COVID-19. Material for sequencing was peripheral blood. CDR3 loop: CASSPGPLYEQYF. The CDR3 DNA is TGTGCCAGCAGCCCCGGTCCCCTATACGAGCAGTACTTC.